The entry below gives a single T cell receptor (beta chain) sequence along with its context. The data stem from a study of blood T cell repertoires in COVID-19. Whole-study context: Donors in the United States, Italy and Spain gave samples during acute or convalescent COVID-19. T cells, B-cell-depleted T cells, or PBMCs supplied cDNA or gDNA.

Profiling relied on immunoSEQ multiplex PCR, and the TCRdb table lists in-frame clones only, not all of them. The sample contains some 90,000 clones, roughly nine tenths of which appear only once. The sequence was collected from a woman of 80 years or more with active COVID-19. Material for sequencing was peripheral blood.

CDR3 nucleotides: TGTGCCAGCAGCTTCCTTATAGGACAGGGGGTTATCGATGAGCAGTTCTTC. It codes for CASSFLIGQGVIDEQFF. The gene calls are TRBV7-6 and TRBJ2-1; 10 positions agree with TRBD1. The junction had 13 bases not matched to a gene; V was cut back by 3 bases and J by 8 bases. The CDR3 runs 17 residues. The germline V gene encodes CDR1 SGHVS and CDR2 FNYEAQ.